This T cell receptor (beta chain) came from a study of neurological immune-mediated disorders. Across the study: The disease course was relapsing-remitting in 31 and secondary progressive in about 8.5% of the 34 multiple sclerosis patients.

This clonotype was counted at least ten times. Its specificity is not known. V was cut by 3 bases and J by 2 bases, with 7 bases left in between. The CDR3 is 13 residues long. Germline V gene data show CDR1 as SGHTA and CDR2 as FQGNSA. 5'RACE with 10-nucleotide random UMIs generated the cDNA. Via MiXCR, TCRdb re-called the 5' RACE reads, giving one row per CDR3 protein. The sample consists of tens of thousands of distinct CDR3 sequences, around 4.5% of them appearing once. Findings and caveats of the study: Neither clinical nor MRI features showed any association with the multiple sclerosis repertoire cluster, and the authors stated that larger cohorts are needed.

Sequenced: PBMCs. This clonotype originated in a woman aged 55 to 70 with multiple sclerosis. V gene TRBV7-2 combines with J gene TRBJ1-2; D gene uncertain. CDR3 amino acids: CASSFGLNYGYTF. The CDR3 bases are TGTGCCAGCAGCTTCGGACTGAACTATGGCTACACCTTC.